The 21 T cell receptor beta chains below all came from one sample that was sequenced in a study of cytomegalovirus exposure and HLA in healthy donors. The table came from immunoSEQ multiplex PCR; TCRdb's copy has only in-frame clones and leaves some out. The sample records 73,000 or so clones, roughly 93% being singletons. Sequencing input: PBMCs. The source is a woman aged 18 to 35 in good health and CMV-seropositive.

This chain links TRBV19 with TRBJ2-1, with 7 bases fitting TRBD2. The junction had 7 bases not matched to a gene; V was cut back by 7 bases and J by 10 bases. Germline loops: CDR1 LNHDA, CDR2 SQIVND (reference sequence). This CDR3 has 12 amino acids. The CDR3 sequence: CASTSGTEEQFF. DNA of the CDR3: TGTGCCAGTACCAGCGGGACGGAGGAGCAGTTCTTC.

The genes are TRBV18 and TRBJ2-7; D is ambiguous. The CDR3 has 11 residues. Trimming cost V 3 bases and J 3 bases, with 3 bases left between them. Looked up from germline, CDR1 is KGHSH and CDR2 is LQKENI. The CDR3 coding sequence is TGTGCCAGCTCACCCGGCTACGAGCAGTACTTC. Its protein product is CASSPGYEQYF.

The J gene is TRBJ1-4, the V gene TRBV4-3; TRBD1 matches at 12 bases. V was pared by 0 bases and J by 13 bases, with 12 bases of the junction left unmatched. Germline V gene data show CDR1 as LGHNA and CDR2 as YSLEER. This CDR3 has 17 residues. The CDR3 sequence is CASSQDYQGQGALVLFF. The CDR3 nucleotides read TGCGCCAGCAGCCAAGATTATCAGGGACAGGGGGCGCTTGTACTGTTTTTT.

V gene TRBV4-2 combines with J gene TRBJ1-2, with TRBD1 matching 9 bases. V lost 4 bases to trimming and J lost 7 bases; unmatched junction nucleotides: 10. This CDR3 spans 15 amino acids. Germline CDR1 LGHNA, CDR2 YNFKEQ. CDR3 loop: CASSLEDRGVGGYTF. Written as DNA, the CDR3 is TGTGCCAGCAGCCTAGAGGACAGGGGCGTAGGTGGCTACACCTTC.

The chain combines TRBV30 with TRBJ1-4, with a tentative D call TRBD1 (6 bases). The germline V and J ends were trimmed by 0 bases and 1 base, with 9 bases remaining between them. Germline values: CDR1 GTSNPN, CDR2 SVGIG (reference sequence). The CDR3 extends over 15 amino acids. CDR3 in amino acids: CAWSVLRGTNEKLFF. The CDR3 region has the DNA TGTGCCTGGAGTGTACTCAGGGGAACTAATGAAAAACTGTTTTTT.

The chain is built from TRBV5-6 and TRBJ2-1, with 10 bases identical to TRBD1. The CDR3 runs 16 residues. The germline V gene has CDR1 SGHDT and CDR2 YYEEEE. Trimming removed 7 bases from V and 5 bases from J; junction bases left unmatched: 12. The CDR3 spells CASHRDRGSVNNEQFF. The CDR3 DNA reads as TGTGCCAGCCACCGGGACAGGGGTTCGGTCAACAATGAGCAGTTCTTC.

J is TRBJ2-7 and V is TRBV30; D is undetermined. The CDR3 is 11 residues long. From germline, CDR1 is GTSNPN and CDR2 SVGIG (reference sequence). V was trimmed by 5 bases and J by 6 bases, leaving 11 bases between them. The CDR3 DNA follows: TGTGCCTGGGCCCAGGTGAGCGAGCAGTACTTC. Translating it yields CAWAQVSEQYF.

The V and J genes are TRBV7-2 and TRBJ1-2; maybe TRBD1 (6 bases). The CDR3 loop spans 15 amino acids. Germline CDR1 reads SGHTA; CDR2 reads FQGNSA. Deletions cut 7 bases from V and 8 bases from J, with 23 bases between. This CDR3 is CASTISGGSGRGYTF. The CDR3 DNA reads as TGTGCCAGCACCATATCTGGGGGCAGTGGCAGGGGCTACACCTTC. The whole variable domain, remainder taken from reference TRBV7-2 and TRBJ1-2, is GAGVSQSPSNKVTEKGKDVELRCDPISGHTALYWYRQSLGQGLEFLIYFQGNSAPDKSGLPSDRFSAERTGGSVSTLTIQRTQQEDSAVYLCASTISGGSGRGYTFGSGTRLTVV.

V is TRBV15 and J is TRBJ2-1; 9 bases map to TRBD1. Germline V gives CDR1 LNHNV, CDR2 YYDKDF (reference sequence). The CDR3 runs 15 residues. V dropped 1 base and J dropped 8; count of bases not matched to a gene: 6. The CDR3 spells CATSRVGTGMDEQFF. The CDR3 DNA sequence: TGTGCCACCAGCAGAGTCGGGACAGGGATGGATGAGCAGTTCTTC.

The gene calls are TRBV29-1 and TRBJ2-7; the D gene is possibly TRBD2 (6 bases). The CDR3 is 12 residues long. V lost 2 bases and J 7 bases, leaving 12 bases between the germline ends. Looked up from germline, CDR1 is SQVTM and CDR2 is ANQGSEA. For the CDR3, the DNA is TGCAGCGTTGAAAAACAACGGGGGGAGCAGTACTTC. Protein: CSVEKQRGEQYF.

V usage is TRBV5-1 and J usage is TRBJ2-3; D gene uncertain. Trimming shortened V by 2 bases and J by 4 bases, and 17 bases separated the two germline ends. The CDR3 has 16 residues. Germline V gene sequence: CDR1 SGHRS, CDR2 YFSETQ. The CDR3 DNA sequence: TGCGCCAGCAGCTTTGTGTATAATGAGGCGGCAGATACGCAGTATTTT. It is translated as CASSFVYNEAADTQYF.

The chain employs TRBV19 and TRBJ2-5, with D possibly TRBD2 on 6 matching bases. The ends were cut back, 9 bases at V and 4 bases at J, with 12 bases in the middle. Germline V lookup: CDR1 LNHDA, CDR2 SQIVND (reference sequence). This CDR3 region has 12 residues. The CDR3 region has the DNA TGTGCCAGCTCGGACTATGTAGAGACCCAGTACTTC. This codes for CASSDYVETQYF.

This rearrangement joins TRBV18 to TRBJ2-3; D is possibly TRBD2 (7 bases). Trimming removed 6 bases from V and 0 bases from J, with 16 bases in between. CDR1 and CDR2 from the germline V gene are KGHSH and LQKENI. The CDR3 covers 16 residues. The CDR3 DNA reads TGTGCCAGCTCTGACACTCGGGGGGCTAGCACAGATACGCAGTATTTT. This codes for CASSDTRGASTDTQYF.

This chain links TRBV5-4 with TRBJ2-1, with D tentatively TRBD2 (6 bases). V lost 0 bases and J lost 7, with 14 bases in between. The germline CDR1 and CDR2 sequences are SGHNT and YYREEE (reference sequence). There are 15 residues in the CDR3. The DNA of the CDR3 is TGTGCCAGCAGCTTGGAGACTAGATTCAAGAATGAGCAGTTCTTC. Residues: CASSLETRFKNEQFF.

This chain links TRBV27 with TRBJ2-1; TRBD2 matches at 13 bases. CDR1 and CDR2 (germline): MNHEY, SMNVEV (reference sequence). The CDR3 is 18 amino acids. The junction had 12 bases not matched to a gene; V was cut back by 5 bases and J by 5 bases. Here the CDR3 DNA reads TGTGCCAGCAGTCTCACTAGCGGGGGGGCCAGGGTTCACAATGAGCAGTTCTTC. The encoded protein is CASSLTSGGARVHNEQFF.

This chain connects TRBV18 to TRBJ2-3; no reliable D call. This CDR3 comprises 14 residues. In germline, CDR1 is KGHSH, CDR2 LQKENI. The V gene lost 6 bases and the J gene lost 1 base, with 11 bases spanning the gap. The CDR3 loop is CASSDSPGTDTQYF. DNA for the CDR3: TGTGCCAGCTCCGACTCTCCCGGCACAGATACGCAGTATTTT.

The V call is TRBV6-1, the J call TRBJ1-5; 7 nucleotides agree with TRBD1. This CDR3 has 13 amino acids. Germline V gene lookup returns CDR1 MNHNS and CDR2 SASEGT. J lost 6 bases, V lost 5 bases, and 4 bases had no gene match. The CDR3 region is CASSQTGIQPQHF. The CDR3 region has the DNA TGTGCCAGCAGTCAGACAGGGATTCAGCCCCAGCATTTT.

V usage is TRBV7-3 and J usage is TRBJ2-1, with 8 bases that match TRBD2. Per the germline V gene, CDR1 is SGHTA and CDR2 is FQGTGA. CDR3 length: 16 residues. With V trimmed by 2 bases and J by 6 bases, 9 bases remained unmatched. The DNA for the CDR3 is TGTGCCAGCAGCTTATTTTGGCGGGAGGACCCCAATGAGCAGTTCTTC. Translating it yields CASSLFWREDPNEQFF.

CDR3: CASSQDPPDLTTSSYNEQFF. The CDR3 region has the DNA TGCGCCAGCAGCCAAGATCCCCCTGACTTAACCACTAGCTCCTACAATGAGCAGTTCTTC. This chain uses TRBV4-1 with TRBJ2-1, with D perhaps TRBD2 (5 bases). Trimming pared 0 bases from V and 0 bases from J, leaving 21 bases between. Germline V CDR1 and CDR2: MGHRA, YSYEKL. This CDR3 contains 20 residues.

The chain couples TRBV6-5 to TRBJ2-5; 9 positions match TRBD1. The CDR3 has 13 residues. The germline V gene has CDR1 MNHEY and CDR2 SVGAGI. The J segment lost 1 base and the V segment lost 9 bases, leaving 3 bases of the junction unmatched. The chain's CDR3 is CASTTGGQETQYF. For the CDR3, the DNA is TGTGCCAGTACGACAGGGGGCCAAGAGACCCAGTACTTC.

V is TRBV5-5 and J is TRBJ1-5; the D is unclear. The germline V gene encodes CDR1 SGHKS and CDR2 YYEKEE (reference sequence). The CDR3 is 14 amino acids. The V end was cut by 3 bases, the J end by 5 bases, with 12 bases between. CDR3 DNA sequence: TGTGCCAGCAGCTCAGTAGACGCGGATCAGCCCCAGCATTTT. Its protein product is CASSSVDADQPQHF.